The 27 T cell receptor beta chains presented below share a single source sample, sequenced in a study of T cell responses to AZD1222 COVID-19 vaccine. Assay used: immunoSEQ multiplex PCR; TCRdb lists only in-frame clones, some missing. The data hold some 64,000 clones, with over 80% observed a single time. The material was peripheral blood, obtained 28 days after the second dose of the MenACWY control vaccine. Every receptor here comes from an adult who received the MenACWY meningococcal vaccine as a control.

The chain couples TRBV13 to TRBJ2-2, with D possibly matching TRBD1 (5 bases). Germline CDR1 PRHDT, CDR2 FYEKMQ (reference sequence). The CDR3 spans 13 residues. Trimming pared 1 base from V and 5 bases from J, leaving 5 bases between. The CDR3 is CASSLAGTGELFF. CDR3 bases: TGTGCCAGCAGCTTAGCAGGGACCGGGGAGCTGTTTTTT.

The genes are TRBV15 and TRBJ2-7; maybe TRBD1 (6 bases). This CDR3 is built from 15 residues. Germline V lookup: CDR1 LNHNV, CDR2 YYDKDF (reference sequence). Trimming pared 5 bases from V and 5 bases from J, leaving 19 bases between. The CDR3 DNA follows: TGTGCCACCAGCGGGAATGACAGGAGCCGTCACGAGCAGTACTTC. Translation: CATSGNDRSRHEQYF.

The gene calls are TRBV28 and TRBJ2-3, with 9 bases lining up with TRBD2. CDR1 and CDR2 from the germline V gene are MDHEN and SYDVKM. The CDR3 is 15 residues long. J gave up 0 bases and V 6 bases, and 4 bases lay outside the gene matches. The CDR3 sequence: CASSSSGVSTDTQYF. The CDR3, as DNA: TGTGCCAGCAGCTCTAGCGGGGTCAGCACAGATACGCAGTATTTT. Looking up the rest from reference TRBV28 and TRBJ2-3 gives the full variable domain: DVKVTQSSRYLVKRTGEKVFLECVQDMDHENMFWYRQDPGLGLRLIYFSYDVKMKEKGDIPEGYSVSREKKERFSLILESASTNQTSMYLCASSSSGVSTDTQYFGPGTRLTVL.

The chain employs TRBV30 and TRBJ1-1, with D uncertain. Trimming stripped 4 bases from V and 10 bases from J, with 13 bases between. Germline lookup yields CDR1 GTSNPN and CDR2 SVGIG (reference sequence). The CDR3 is 11 amino acids. In DNA form, the CDR3 reads TGTGCCTGGAAGGTTGTTGAGGGAGCTTTCTTT. Its protein product is CAWKVVEGAFF.

The chain combines TRBV28 with TRBJ1-6; no clear D. The CDR3 consists of 15 residues. Germline CDR1 and CDR2: MDHEN and SYDVKM. Between the trimmed V and J ends, which lost 3 bases and 13 bases, there was a span of 19 bases. This CDR3 is CASSFVSADHRPLHF. The CDR3 DNA reads TGTGCCAGCAGTTTCGTGTCGGCGGATCATCGCCCCCTCCACTTT.

V is TRBV5-1 and J is TRBJ2-1, with a tentative D call TRBD2 (6 bases). The germline gives CDR1 SGHRS, CDR2 YFSETQ. V was trimmed by 6 bases and J by 5 bases, leaving 15 bases between them. The CDR3 has 14 amino acids. CDR3 sequence reads: CASMRRAGDNEQFF. The DNA for the CDR3 is TGCGCCAGCATGAGGAGGGCTGGAGACAATGAGCAGTTCTTC. The full variable domain, completed using reference TRBV5-1 and TRBJ2-1, is KAGVTQTPRYLIKTRGQQVTLSCSPISGHRSVSWYQQTPGQGLQFLFEYFSETQRNKGNFPGRFSGRQFSNSRSEMNVSTLELGDSALYLCASMRRAGDNEQFFGPGTRLTVL.

The genes are TRBV11-2 and TRBJ1-4; TRBD1 agrees at 9 bases. CDR3 length: 14 residues. Germline loops: CDR1 SGHAT, CDR2 FQNNGV. Trimming at V came to 3 bases and at J to 8 bases, leaving 4 bases not matched to a gene. The CDR3 nucleotides are TGTGCCAGCAGCTTGGGACAGGGCGAGGAAAAACTGTTTTTT. It is translated as CASSLGQGEEKLFF. The whole variable domain, remainder taken from reference TRBV11-2 and TRBJ1-4, is EAGVAQSPRYKIIEKRQSVAFWCNPISGHATLYWYQQILGQGPKLLIQFQNNGVVDDSQLPKDRFSAERLKGVDSTLKIQPAKLEDSAVYLCASSLGQGEEKLFFGSGTQLSVL.

The gene calls are TRBV7-8 and TRBJ1-5; 7 nucleotides align to TRBD1. V gave up 2 bases and J gave up 11 bases; unmatched junction bases: 6. From germline, CDR1 is SGHVS and CDR2 FQNEAQ. CDR3 length: 13 residues. DNA for the CDR3: TGTGCCAGCAGCTTAACCGAAACAGGGGCCCAGCATTTT. Translation: CASSLTETGAQHF.

The rearrangement links TRBV28 to TRBJ2-4; 7 nucleotides line up with TRBD2. Germline CDR1 reads MDHEN; CDR2 reads SYDVKM. The CDR3 sequence is 15 residues long. V lost 6 bases to trimming and J lost 8 bases; unmatched junction nucleotides: 13. The CDR3 region is CASRTAGREGDIQYF. As DNA, the CDR3 is TGTGCCAGCAGAACAGCAGGGAGGGAAGGAGACATTCAGTACTTC.

The gene calls are TRBV24-1 and TRBJ2-5; D uncertain. Trimming removed 0 bases at V and 2 bases at J, with 6 bases between. Germline lookup yields CDR1 KGHDR and CDR2 SFDVKD. This CDR3 has 14 residues. This CDR3 reads CATSDLGQQETQYF. CDR3 DNA: TGTGCCACCAGTGATTTGGGGCAGCAAGAGACCCAGTACTTC.

The gene calls are TRBV7-2 and TRBJ1-4; D is unclear. The ends were cut back, 1 base at V and 8 bases at J, with 20 bases in the middle. CDR1 SGHTA and CDR2 FQGNSA come from the germline V gene. CDR3 length: 17 residues. The CDR3 sequence is CASSLGFVRPVVEKLFF. The CDR3 bases are TGTGCCAGCAGCTTAGGGTTCGTCCGGCCGGTAGTCGAAAAACTGTTTTTT.

The rearrangement links TRBV24-1 to TRBJ2-2, with a possible D match to TRBD2 (5 bases). Looked up from germline, CDR1 is KGHDR and CDR2 is SFDVKD. The CDR3 extends over 12 amino acids. The V and J ends lost 7 bases and 7 bases respectively, with 9 bases between them. CDR3 DNA: TGTGCCACCAGCTCACTAGGCGGGGAGCTGTTTTTT. This translates into CATSSLGGELFF.

The V gene is TRBV5-4, the J gene TRBJ2-5, with D perhaps TRBD1 or TRBD2 (5 bases each). The V gene lost 5 bases and the J gene lost 0 bases, with 17 bases spanning the gap. This CDR3 contains 16 residues. Germline assignment: CDR1 SGHNT and CDR2 YYREEE (reference sequence). The CDR3 DNA is TGTGCCAGCAGTCTGAGGGGAATAGGTTACCAAGAGACCCAGTACTTC. Translated: CASSLRGIGYQETQYF.

The genes are TRBV4-1 and TRBJ2-4; TRBD2 matches at 16 bases. Germline loops: CDR1 MGHRA, CDR2 YSYEKL. This CDR3 spans 17 amino acids. Trimming removed 3 bases from V and 6 bases from J; junction bases left unmatched: 5. CDR3 bases: TGCGCCAGCAGCCAGGGACTAGCGGGAGGGCCGGTAAACATTCAGTACTTC. Encoded protein: CASSQGLAGGPVNIQYF.

The V and J genes are TRBV7-2 and TRBJ2-7; no firm D call. The CDR3 extends over 11 amino acids. V was cut by 1 base and J by 6 bases, with 4 bases left in between. The V gene's germline CDR1 is SGHTA and CDR2 FQGNSA. CDR3 nucleotides: TGTGCCAGCAGCTTAGGCCTCGAGCAGTACTTC. Residues: CASSLGLEQYF.

The rearrangement joins TRBV6-5 to TRBJ2-4; possible D gene TRBD2, 6 bases. Trimming left V 4 bases short and J 4 bases short, with 14 bases between. CDR1 and CDR2 (germline): MNHEY, SVGAGI. The CDR3 has 15 residues. This CDR3 is CASSSLSSGKNIQYF. The CDR3 region has the DNA TGTGCCAGCAGTTCCTTGTCCAGCGGGAAAAACATTCAGTACTTC.

The rearrangement joins TRBV4-1 to TRBJ1-2; D might be TRBD1 (6 bases). Trimming pared 4 bases from V and 8 bases from J, leaving 23 bases between. Germline CDR1 is MGHRA and CDR2 is YSYEKL. CDR3 length: 16 amino acids. The CDR3 here is CASSLVEITGAQGYTF. CDR3 in DNA: TGCGCCAGCAGCCTCGTAGAAATAACGGGGGCGCAAGGCTACACCTTC.

V gene TRBV15 combines with J gene TRBJ2-1; TRBD2 agrees at 7 bases. The junction had 19 bases not matched to a gene; V was cut back by 0 bases and J by 8 bases. CDR1 LNHNV and CDR2 YYDKDF come from the germline V gene (reference sequence). The length of the CDR3 is 19 residues. CDR3 nucleotides: TGTGCCACCAGCAGAGATCGGCCCGCGGGGGAGCCCCGGGGCGATGAGCAGTTCTTC. It yields the protein CATSRDRPAGEPRGDEQFF.

A single count supports this clone. Other DNA sequences of this sample code for an identical CDR3. The chain employs TRBV18 and TRBJ2-3; D unresolved. The V gene lost 2 bases and the J gene lost 0 bases, with 0 bases spanning the gap. This CDR3 has 12 residues. Germline V gene lookup returns CDR1 KGHSH and CDR2 LQKENI. This CDR3 reads CASSPSTDTQYF. The CDR3 bases are TGTGCCAGCTCACCAAGCACAGATACGCAGTATTTT.

This chain uses TRBV5-1 with TRBJ1-1; a weak D match, TRBD1 (5 bases). The V gene lost 7 bases and the J gene lost 0 bases, with 19 bases spanning the gap. CDR3 size: 16 residues. Germline V gene data show CDR1 as SGHRS and CDR2 as YFSETQ. CDR3 DNA: TGCGCCAGCCCTCCCCGGGACGTTGACATGAACACTGAAGCTTTCTTT. Translated, it gives CASPPRDVDMNTEAFF. The full variable domain, completed using reference TRBV5-1 and TRBJ1-1, is KAGVTQTPRYLIKTRGQQVTLSCSPISGHRSVSWYQQTPGQGLQFLFEYFSETQRNKGNFPGRFSGRQFSNSRSEMNVSTLELGDSALYLCASPPRDVDMNTEAFFGQGTRLTVV.

The chain links TRBV11-2 to TRBJ2-7; D assignment may be TRBD1 or TRBD2 (5 bases each). The CDR3 runs 16 residues. Trimming cost V 1 base and J 2 bases, with 15 bases left between them. Germline V lookup: CDR1 SGHAT, CDR2 FQNNGV. The CDR3 nucleotides read TGTGCCAGCAGCTTAGTCAGTGGGACGACCCCCTACGAGCAGTACTTC. Amino acids: CASSLVSGTTPYEQYF.

The CDR3 region is CASRLATAAGNQPQHF. The CDR3 DNA sequence: TGTGCAAGTCGCTTAGCGACGGCGGCTGGCAATCAGCCCCAGCATTTT. The chain carries TRBV12-2 and TRBJ1-5. TRBV12-2 is labeled a pseudogene. The CDR3 is 16 residues long.

The V call is TRBV11-1, the J call TRBJ2-7; perhaps TRBD2 as D (5 bases). This CDR3 is built from 15 residues. Germline assignment: CDR1 SGHAT and CDR2 FQDESV (reference sequence). The V and J ends lost 5 bases and 2 bases respectively, with 16 bases between them. The CDR3 loop is CASSPWSGVTYEQYF. The CDR3 bases are TGTGCCAGCAGCCCCTGGTCCGGGGTTACCTACGAGCAGTACTTC.

The gene calls are TRBV5-1 and TRBJ1-2; 11 positions match TRBD1. The length of the CDR3 is 14 residues. With V trimmed by 4 bases and J by 12 bases, 11 bases remained unmatched. Per germline, CDR1 SGHRS and CDR2 YFSETQ. CDR3 coding DNA: TGCGCCAGCAGCAGGGGACAGGGGGAGGCGTATGACACCTTC. This gives the protein CASSRGQGEAYDTF.

This sequence joins TRBV6-5 and TRBJ2-6, with D possibly being TRBD1 (6 bases). Germline CDR1 MNHEY, CDR2 SVGAGI. This CDR3 is built from 15 residues. V shed 6 bases and J shed 1 base, with 10 bases lying between them. CDR3 in amino acids: CASRPTGSGANVLTF. The CDR3 DNA is TGTGCCAGCAGACCCACAGGGTCTGGGGCCAACGTCCTGACTTTC.

The chain couples TRBV7-2 to TRBJ1-4; 9 positions match TRBD1. Germline assignment: CDR1 SGHTA and CDR2 FQGNSA. The junction had 10 bases not matched to a gene; V was cut back by 0 bases and J by 8 bases. The CDR3 has 17 amino acids. The CDR3, as DNA: TGTGCCAGCAGCTTAGCGAGCGGTGGGACAGGGTTAGAAAAACTGTTTTTT. It yields the protein CASSLASGGTGLEKLFF.

The gene calls are TRBV19 and TRBJ1-1; D call uncertain. Trimming left V 8 bases short and J 0 bases short, with 10 bases between. This CDR3 has 13 residues. Germline assignment: CDR1 LNHDA and CDR2 SQIVND (reference sequence). The CDR3 sequence: CASRGGMNTEAFF. The CDR3 coding sequence is TGTGCCAGTCGCGGAGGGATGAACACTGAAGCTTTCTTT.